This is a list of T cell receptor beta chains from one sample in a study of blood T cell repertoires in COVID-19. TCRdb keeps only in-frame clones here, not all; method: immunoSEQ multiplex PCR. This sample has 150,000 to 200,000 clones, with about 80% found just once. The sample comprised peripheral blood. The receptors come from a man between 60 and 70 years old with acute or convalescent COVID-19. CDR3s include the opening cysteine and the closing phenylalanine or tryptophan. D genes are given only for firm matches.

TRBJ1-5,-,16,TRBV4-3,CASSFRQKASNQPQHF
TRBJ2-7,TRBD2,16,TRBV4-2,CASSQGTSGTRYEQYF
TRBJ1-2,-,14,TRBV11-2,CASSLEAGNYGYTF
TRBJ1-1,TRBD1,16,TRBV5-1,CASSISQGAGNTEAFF
TRBJ1-2,TRBD1,14,TRBV2,CASRGQGRSNGYTF
TRBJ2-6,-,17,TRBV6-1,CASSVSAGRSGANVLTF
TRBJ1-5,TRBD1,16,TRBV6-2/TRBV6-3,CASSIWTGPFNQPQHF
TRBJ1-6,-,15,TRBV4-2,CASSQDGLTNSPLHF
TRBJ1-5,-,15,TRBV19,CASMGGRYSNQPQHF
TRBJ1-2,-,12,TRBV6-6,CASSRQSYGYTF
TRBJ2-1,TRBD2,19,TRBV14,CASSPGLDFWGSSYNEQFF
TRBJ2-7,-,15,TRBV10-2,CASRDSGVSSYEQYF
TRBJ1-6,TRBD1,13,TRBV6-5,CASSPTGDSPLHF
TRBJ1-6,TRBD1,15,TRBV2,CASTLSGGGNSPLHF
TRBJ2-7,TRBD2,14,TRBV2,CASKGTSGAYEQYF
TRBJ1-2,TRBD1,13,TRBV6-5,CASSPGQLYGYTF
TRBJ2-7,-,12,TRBV2,CASMARGYEQYF
TRBJ1-5,-,16,TRBV7-8,CASSLGPGMSNQPQHF
TRBJ2-1,-,15,TRBV24-1,CATSDPARQDNEQFF
TRBJ1-3,-,16,TRBV11-2,CASSLGALGPGNTIYF
TRBJ2-7,TRBD2,15,TRBV6-5,CASSYGTSGSYEQYF
TRBJ2-1,TRBD2,17,TRBV18,CASSPEWTGGIYNEQFF
TRBJ2-3,-,15,TRBV28,CASSLGGTRTDTQYF
TRBJ1-5,-,13,TRBV2,CASSEESNQPQHF
TRBJ1-1,TRBD1,16,TRBV20-1,CSASARQGLLNTEAFF